Here is one T cell receptor (beta chain) with its context. Its antigen remains unknown. Both 60 Vbeta primers and 13 Jbeta primers went into the PCR. Profiled with immunoSEQ multiplex PCR; TCRdb holds only in-frame clones, not every one. The sample contains 150,000 to 200,000 clones, 73% of which appear only once. Germline CDR1 is MNHNS and CDR2 is SASEGT. The length of the CDR3 is 16 residues. Unmatched junction bases numbered 10, after V lost 0 bases and J lost 11 bases. This sample was included in a study of cytomegalovirus exposure and HLA in healthy donors. Study-level points and caveats: In vitro confirmation showed a few CMV-associated chains to be CMV antigen specific. A list of more than 150 TCR beta chains associated with cytomegalovirus was given. Later work associated roughly 17,000 TCR beta sequences with HLA alleles at 0.05 false discovery rate.

Sequencing used PBMCs. The chain links TRBV6-1 to TRBJ1-6; TRBD1 matches at 7 bases. This clonotype was sampled from a woman in her late teens or twenties in good health and CMV-seropositive. DNA for the CDR3: TGTGCCAGCAGTGAAGCGCGGACAGGACCTTCAGCACCCCTCCACTTT. Its protein is CASSEARTGPSAPLHF.